Shown below are 12 T cell receptor beta chains from a single sample sequenced in a study of CD8+CD57+ T cells in acquired aplastic anemia. The use of genomic DNA as template underpinned the TCR beta VDJ and CDR3 profiling. MiXCR was run by TCRdb on the reads, yielding one entry per CDR3 protein. The sample shows approximately 130,000 distinct CDR3 sequences, less than 45% of them seen only once. The sample comprised sorted CD4+, CD8+, or CD8+CD57+ T cells (not recorded which) from PBMCs. Receptor source: a human donor in good health, serving as a control.

This clonotype appeared many times. This chain uses TRBV4-2 with TRBJ2-2, with D perhaps given as TRBD1 or TRBD2 (5 bases each). From germline, CDR1 is LGHNA and CDR2 YNFKEQ. Trimming shortened V by 3 bases and J by 3 bases, and 17 bases separated the two germline ends. This CDR3 has 17 amino acids. The CDR3 region has the DNA TGTGCCAGCAGCCAGGGACCGCCGTTACCATACACCGGGGAGCTGTTTTTT. Translation: CASSQGPPLPYTGELFF.

V is TRBV11-3 and J is TRBJ1-1; 11 bases are shared with TRBD1. Trimming cost V 5 bases and J 5 bases; bases outside gene matches: 4. This CDR3 region has 14 residues. Germline CDR1 SGHNT, CDR2 YENEEA. The DNA of the CDR3 is TGTGCCAGCAGCGCGGGACAGGGGGGGACTGAAGCTTTCTTT. Translated, it gives CASSAGQGGTEAFF.

The sample holds many counts of this clonotype. The gene calls are TRBV20-1 and TRBJ2-1, with TRBD2 matching over 10 bases. V lost 3 bases and J lost 8; bases outside the gene matches: 10. The CDR3 is made up of 15 amino acids. Germline V gene data show CDR1 as DFQATT and CDR2 as SNEGSKA (reference sequence). This CDR3 is CSASNSVAGGHEQFF. As DNA, the CDR3 is TGCAGTGCTAGCAACTCTGTAGCGGGAGGCCATGAGCAGTTCTTC.

The genes are TRBV11-1 and TRBJ2-1, with D tentatively TRBD1 (7 bases). The J call is in doubt because the DNA end fits TRBJ2-7 better. Germline lookup yields CDR1 SGHAT and CDR2 FQDESV (reference sequence). This CDR3 comprises 15 residues. The CDR3 sequence: CASSSGGFRLYEQYF. CDR3 DNA sequence: TGTGCCAGCAGCTCAGGGGGGTTCCGTCTCTACGAGCAGTACTTC.

This clonotype was seen more than once but under ten times. This chain links TRBV7-8 with TRBJ2-7, with TRBD2 matching over 13 bases. Germline V lookup: CDR1 SGHVS, CDR2 FQNEAQ. The CDR3 loop spans 16 amino acids. Trimming at V came to 0 bases and at J to 3 bases, leaving 2 bases not matched to a gene. This CDR3 reads CASSLARTSGSYEQYF. Here the CDR3 DNA reads TGTGCCAGCAGCTTAGCGCGGACTAGCGGGAGCTACGAGCAGTACTTC.

This clonotype came up many times. The rearrangement links TRBV7-2 to TRBJ2-1; D ambiguous. Germline V gene lookup returns CDR1 SGHTA and CDR2 FQGNSA. The CDR3 has 14 amino acids. Trimming removed 7 bases from V and 9 bases from J, with 19 bases in between. CDR3 region: CASTINPLSGEQFF. Here the CDR3 DNA reads TGTGCCAGCACCATAAATCCCCTCAGTGGTGAGCAGTTCTTC.

The V call is TRBV7-9, the J call TRBJ1-4; D remains ambiguous. The CDR3 covers 13 residues. The V gene's germline CDR1 is SEHNR and CDR2 FQNEAQ (reference sequence). Trimming removed 8 bases at V and 3 bases at J, with 10 bases between. CDR3 DNA: TGTGCCAGCGCCATGAGGCCTAATGAAAAACTGTTTTTT. Amino acid sequence: CASAMRPNEKLFF. Full variable domain (missing parts from reference TRBV7-9 and TRBJ1-4): DTGVSQNPRHKITKRGQNVTFRCDPISEHNRLYWYRQTLGQGPEFLTYFQNEAQLEKSRLLSDRFSAERPKGSFSTLEIQRTEQGDSAMYLCASAMRPNEKLFFGSGTQLSVL.

In this sample, this clonotype turned up many times. The J gene is TRBJ2-7, the V gene TRBV5-1, with 9 positions matching TRBD1. V lost 5 bases, J lost 11 bases, and 14 bases stayed unmatched. This CDR3 has 14 residues. Germline V gene data show CDR1 as SGHRS and CDR2 as YFSETQ. Written as DNA, the CDR3 is TGCGCCAGCAGTCCGGGACAGGGTCGGGAAAGGGAGTACTTC. Amino acids: CASSPGQGREREYF.

As for this clonotype: Germline and junction disagree at one end, which may indicate a read error. V usage is TRBV12-3 or TRBV12-4 and J usage is TRBJ2-7; 8 bases match TRBD1. This CDR3 region has 14 residues. The CDR3 DNA is TGTCCCAGCAGTTTTGGGACAGGAAGATACGAGCAGTACTTC. As protein: CPSSFGTGRYEQYF.

This clonotype was found many times. This CDR3 reads CASWTGYYGYTF. CDR3 in DNA: TGTGCCAGCTGGACGGGTTACTATGGCTACACCTTC. The chain recombines TRBV25-1 with TRBJ1-2; no definite D call. This CDR3 has 12 amino acids. V was cut by 8 bases and J by 3 bases, with 10 bases left in between. Germline CDR1 MGHDK, CDR2 SYGVNS.

This chain links TRBV25-1 with TRBJ2-7, with TRBD2 as a possible D gene (6 bases). The CDR3 is 14 amino acids. Deletions cut 8 bases from V and 3 bases from J, with 17 bases between. The germline gives CDR1 MGHDK, CDR2 SYGVNS. In nucleotides, the CDR3 is TGTGCCAGCTCTACCAGCGGGCGGGACTACGAGCAGTACTTC. Protein sequence: CASSTSGRDYEQYF.

The chain employs TRBV19 and TRBJ2-1, with 10 bases that match TRBD2. Unmatched junction bases numbered 7, after V lost 4 bases and J lost 10 bases. Germline CDR1 reads LNHDA; CDR2 reads SQIVND (reference sequence). This CDR3 is built from 14 residues. CDR3 DNA sequence: TGTGCCAGTAGTACCCTAGCGGGAGTTTACGAGCAGTTCTTC. Amino acid sequence: CASSTLAGVYEQFF.